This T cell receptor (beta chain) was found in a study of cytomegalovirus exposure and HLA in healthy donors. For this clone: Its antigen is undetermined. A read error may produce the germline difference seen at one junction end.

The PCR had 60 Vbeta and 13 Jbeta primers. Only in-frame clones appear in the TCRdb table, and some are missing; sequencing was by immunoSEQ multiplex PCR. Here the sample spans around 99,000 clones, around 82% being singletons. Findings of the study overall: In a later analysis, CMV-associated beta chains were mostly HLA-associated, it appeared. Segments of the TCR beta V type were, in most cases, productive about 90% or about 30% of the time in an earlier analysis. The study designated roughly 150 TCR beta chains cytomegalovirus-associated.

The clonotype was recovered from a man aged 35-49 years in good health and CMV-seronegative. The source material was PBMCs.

This CDR3 reads CASSLKGAVYEQYF. The CDR3 coding sequence is TGTGCTAGCAGCTTAAAGGGGGCCGTATACGAGCAGTACTTC. The chain links TRBV7-7 to TRBJ2-7; TRBD1 aligns across 7 bases. This CDR3 is built from 14 residues. The V gene's germline CDR1 is SSHAT and CDR2 FNYEAQ (reference sequence). Full variable domain (missing parts from reference TRBV7-7 and TRBJ2-7): GAGVSQSPRYKVTKRGQDVTLRCDPISSHATLYWYQQALGQGPEFLTYFNYEAQPDKSGLPSDRFSAERPEGSISTLTIQRTEQRDSAMYRCASSLKGAVYEQYFGPGTRLTVT.